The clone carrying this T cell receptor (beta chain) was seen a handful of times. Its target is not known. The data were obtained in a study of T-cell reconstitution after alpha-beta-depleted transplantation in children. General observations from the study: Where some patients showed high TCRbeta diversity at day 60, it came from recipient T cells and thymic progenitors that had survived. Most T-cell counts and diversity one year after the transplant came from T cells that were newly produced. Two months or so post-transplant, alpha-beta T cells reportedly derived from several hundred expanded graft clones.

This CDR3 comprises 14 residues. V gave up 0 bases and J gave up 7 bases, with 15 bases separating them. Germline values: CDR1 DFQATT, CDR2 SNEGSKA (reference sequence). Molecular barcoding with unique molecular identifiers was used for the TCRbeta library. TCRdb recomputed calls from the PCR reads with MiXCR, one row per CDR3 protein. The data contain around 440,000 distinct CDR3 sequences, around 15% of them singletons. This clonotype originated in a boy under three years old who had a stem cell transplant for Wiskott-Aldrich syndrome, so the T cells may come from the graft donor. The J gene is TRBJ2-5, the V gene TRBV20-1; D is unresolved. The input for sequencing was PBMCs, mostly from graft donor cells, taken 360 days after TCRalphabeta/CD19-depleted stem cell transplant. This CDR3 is CSARDPRYEGTQYF. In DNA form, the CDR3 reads TGCAGTGCTAGAGATCCTAGATACGAAGGGACCCAGTACTTC.